These 14 T cell receptor beta chains were sequenced from one sample in a study of blood T cells in healthy people across ages. A second PCR of 7 to 11 cycles used a sample-barcoded 5' primer and a J-beta primer mix. TCRdb analysed the 5' RACE reads with MiXCR anew, one entry per CDR3 protein. This table holds about 580,000 distinct CDR3 sequences, roughly 48% found once. The sample was blood. The receptors derive from an elderly man in good health.

The chain recombines TRBV6-5 with TRBJ1-1, with 10 bases fitting TRBD1. Germline loops: CDR1 MNHEY, CDR2 SVGAGI. The CDR3 sequence is 16 residues long. V lost 5 bases and J lost 0; bases outside the gene matches: 6. CDR3 sequence: CASSPRDRGVNTEAFF. The CDR3 coding sequence is TGTGCCAGCAGTCCCCGGGACAGGGGCGTGAACACTGAAGCTTTCTTT.

With regard to this clonotype: A much larger clone lies one base from this, so it may be a read error. V gene TRBV12-3 or TRBV12-4 combines with J gene TRBJ1-2, with D uncertain. The CDR3 covers 13 residues. V shed 4 bases and J shed 0 bases, with 6 bases lying between them. CDR3 loop: CASSSAANYGYTF. The CDR3 bases are TGTGCCAGCAGTTCGGCAGCTAACTATGGCTACACCTTC.

The chain recombines TRBV11-2 with TRBJ2-3; the match to TRBD2 covers 9 bases. CDR3 length: 17 amino acids. V was pared by 3 bases and J by 3 bases, with 10 bases of the junction left unmatched. Germline CDR1 SGHAT, CDR2 FQNNGV. The CDR3 bases are TGTGCCAGCAGCTTTGGAGGGGCGGGAGGGAATACAGATACGCAGTATTTT. It specifies CASSFGGAGGNTDTQYF.

The chain recombines TRBV7-2 with TRBJ2-5; D gene unclear. CDR1 is SGHTA and CDR2 is FQGNSA in the germline V gene. CDR3 size: 14 residues. Trimming removed 2 bases from V and 1 base from J, with 8 bases in between. The CDR3 DNA reads TGTGCCAGCAGCTTAAAAGGTCTCCAAGAGACCCAGTACTTC. It specifies CASSLKGLQETQYF.

The chain couples TRBV16 to TRBJ1-5; D is unclear. The germline CDR1 and CDR2 sequences are KGHSY and FQNENV. The CDR3 is 15 amino acids. V lost 0 bases, J lost 1 base, and 7 bases lay in between. In DNA, the CDR3 is TGTGCCAGCAGCCAATCGCGCGAAAGCAATCAGCCCCAGCATTTT. This translates into CASSQSRESNQPQHF.

The chain recombines TRBV4-3 with TRBJ2-3, with D possibly being TRBD2 (5 bases). Trimming removed 4 bases at V and 0 bases at J, with 11 bases between. The CDR3 is made up of 15 amino acids. Germline V CDR1 and CDR2: LGHNA, YSLEER. The CDR3 nucleotides read TGCGCCAGCAGCCGCGACTACCAGAGCACAGATACGCAGTATTTT. It encodes CASSRDYQSTDTQYF.

The chain joins TRBV9 to TRBJ2-2, with a possible D match to TRBD2 (7 bases). CDR1 and CDR2 from the germline V gene are SGDLS and YYNGEE. This CDR3 spans 16 amino acids. V lost 3 bases, J lost 2 bases, and 14 bases lay in between. CDR3 residues: CASSGMGGRNTGELFF. The CDR3 nucleotides are TGTGCCAGCAGCGGTATGGGGGGGCGCAACACCGGGGAGCTGTTTTTT.

The chain combines TRBV9 with TRBJ1-1; D is perhaps TRBD1 (5 bases). CDR3 size: 14 residues. Trimming pared 0 bases from V and 4 bases from J, leaving 10 bases between. Germline V gives CDR1 SGDLS, CDR2 YYNGEE. The CDR3: CASSVGGPTTEAFF. For the CDR3, the DNA is TGTGCCAGCAGCGTAGGGGGACCTACCACTGAAGCTTTCTTT. Together with reference TRBV9 and TRBJ1-1, the CDR3 gives the full variable domain: DSGVTQTPKHLITATGQRVTLRCSPRSGDLSVYWYQQSLDQGLQFLIQYYNGEERAKGNILERFSAQQFPDLHSELNLSSLELGDSALYFCASSVGGPTTEAFFGQGTRLTVV.

J is TRBJ1-2 and V is TRBV12-3 or TRBV12-4, with 7 bases matching TRBD1. V shed 7 bases, J shed 7 bases, and the junction held 9 bases outside the gene matches. The CDR3 length is 13 residues. The CDR3 DNA reads TGTGCCAGCACCCTGACAGGGTCTAGTGGCTACACCTTC. The encoded protein is CASTLTGSSGYTF.

This clonotype was observed at least ten times. The J gene is TRBJ1-5, the V gene TRBV6-5, with 9 bases identical to TRBD1. CDR1 is MNHEY, CDR2 SVGAGI, per germline. This CDR3 has 16 amino acids. Trimming cost V 4 bases and J 3 bases; bases outside gene matches: 7. The DNA for the CDR3 is TGTGCCAGCAGTTCGATCGGGACAGGGATCAATCAGCCCCAGCATTTT. Amino acid sequence: CASSSIGTGINQPQHF.

CDR3 coding DNA: TGTGCCAGCGGGGACTCCTACGAGCAGTACTTC. It translates to CASGDSYEQYF. The chain couples TRBV28 to TRBJ2-7; D not resolved. In germline, CDR1 is MDHEN, CDR2 SYDVKM. The length of the CDR3 is 11 residues. V gave up 8 bases and J gave up 0 bases, with 5 bases separating them.

The rearrangement uses TRBV4-3 and TRBJ2-3, with 11 bases lining up with TRBD2. This CDR3 region has 17 residues. Germline CDR1 is LGHNA and CDR2 is YSLEER. V shed 0 bases, J shed 4 bases, and the junction held 6 bases outside the gene matches. The CDR3 sequence is CASSQDFSGGAPDTQYF. The CDR3 DNA reads as TGCGCCAGCAGCCAAGATTTTAGCGGGGGGGCCCCAGATACGCAGTATTTT.

This chain links TRBV5-1 with TRBJ2-3; TRBD1 or TRBD2 may be the D gene (5 bases each). Between the trimmed V and J ends, which lost 4 bases and 6 bases, there was a span of 18 bases. From germline, CDR1 is SGHRS and CDR2 YFSETQ. This CDR3 region has 15 residues. CDR3 protein: CASSTDGAPQDTQYF. DNA for the CDR3: TGCGCCAGCAGCACCGACGGGGCACCTCAGGATACGCAGTATTTT.

The V gene is TRBV7-2, the J gene TRBJ2-7, with 8 bases fitting TRBD1. Germline V gives CDR1 SGHTA, CDR2 FQGNSA. The trim removed 2 bases at V and 4 bases at J, leaving 7 bases unmatched. The CDR3 is made up of 15 amino acids. The CDR3 bases are TGTGCCAGCAGCTTACGGACAGGGTTAAGTTACGAGCAGTACTTC. It encodes CASSLRTGLSYEQYF.